The 24 T cell receptor beta chains below were found in one sample sequenced in a study of cytomegalovirus exposure and HLA in healthy donors (dated by TCRdb to the late 2010s). Libraries were constructed by the immunoSEQ multiplex PCR assay. For the multiplex PCR, a mixture combining 60 forward primers for TCR Vbeta segments and 13 reverse primers for TCR Jbeta segments was used. The table comes from immuneACCESS by way of TCRdb, which keeps in-frame sequences with V and J called. Part of the clones is missing from these tables; in studies checked, under half for an unresolved V gene and the rest for unknown reasons. Recorded for this sample are over 85,000 clones; around three quarters of them occurred a single time. Of the sample, 1.5% to 2.5% is held by the ten largest clones. The material sequenced was PBMCs. The receptors originated from a middle-aged man in good health and CMV-seronegative.

This clone has just a few counts. This rearrangement joins TRBV2 to TRBJ1-5, with TRBD1 matching 8 bases. After removal of 4 bases from V and 6 bases from J, the junction contained 2 bases not matched to a gene. The CDR3 runs 13 residues. The germline gives CDR1 SNHLY, CDR2 FYNNEI. CDR3 sequence reads: CASSVTGGQPQHF. DNA of the CDR3: TGTGCCAGCAGTGTCACAGGGGGTCAGCCCCAGCATTTT.

The V gene is TRBV5-1, the J gene TRBJ2-1; 13 nucleotides align to TRBD2. The CDR3 totals 20 residues. Germline CDR1 and CDR2: SGHRS and YFSETQ. The V gene end was trimmed by 0 bases and the J gene end by 1 base; junction bases not matched to a gene: 10. This CDR3 is CASSLALTSGRGRSYNEQFF. DNA for the CDR3: TGCGCCAGCAGCTTGGCCCTAACTAGCGGGAGGGGGAGATCCTACAATGAGCAGTTCTTC.

The CDR3 spells CASSLSGARAGELFF. The CDR3 DNA follows: TGTGCCAGCAGCTTATCCGGAGCGAGGGCCGGGGAGCTGTTTTTT. The rearrangement links TRBV7-2 to TRBJ2-2, with D tentatively TRBD2 (5 bases). The V and J ends lost 2 bases and 6 bases respectively, with 13 bases between them. Germline assignment: CDR1 SGHTA and CDR2 FQGNSA. This CDR3 spans 15 amino acids.

Comment on this clone: At one end, the junction sequence differs from germline, possibly due to a read error. Written as DNA, the CDR3 is TGTTCCAGCAGCTTATCCGACAGGTCTATCTACAATGAGCAGTTCTTC. It is translated as CSSSLSDRSIYNEQFF. The rearrangement uses TRBV7-9 and TRBJ2-1, with D possibly matching TRBD1 (6 bases). The CDR3 is 16 amino acids. Germline V lookup: CDR1 SEHNR, CDR2 FQNEAQ (reference sequence).

V usage is TRBV27 and J usage is TRBJ2-2, with 9 bases lining up with TRBD1. The germline V gene has CDR1 MNHEY and CDR2 SMNVEV (reference sequence). The trim removed 7 bases at V and 5 bases at J, leaving 8 bases unmatched. The CDR3 is made up of 15 amino acids. The CDR3 coding sequence is TGTGCCAGCAACTCCGGGACAGGGCGAACCGGGGAGCTGTTTTTT. It encodes CASNSGTGRTGELFF.

There are a few counts of this clone. The V gene is TRBV30, the J gene TRBJ2-1; 7 bases are shared with TRBD2. V lost 4 bases and J lost 2; bases outside the gene matches: 8. The CDR3 covers 15 residues. Germline CDR1 is GTSNPN and CDR2 is SVGIG (reference sequence). The CDR3 loop reads CAWIPGTITYNEQFF. The CDR3 nucleotides are TGTGCCTGGATACCCGGGACTATTACCTACAATGAGCAGTTCTTC.

This sequence joins TRBV5-4 and TRBJ2-5; 9 bases agree with TRBD2. This CDR3 is 16 amino acids long. With V trimmed by 6 bases and J by 4 bases, 13 bases remained unmatched. CDR1 is SGHNT and CDR2 is YYREEE in the germline V gene (reference sequence). In DNA form, the CDR3 reads TGTGCCAGCACCTCGGGGGGTAGCGGGAGCGTAGAGACCCAGTACTTC. It specifies CASTSGGSGSVETQYF.

This chain connects TRBV6-5 to TRBJ2-1; 9 nucleotides agree with TRBD2. Trimming took 2 bases from V and 9 from J; bases not matched to a gene: 8. The germline CDR1 and CDR2 sequences are MNHEY and SVGAGI. The CDR3 is 15 residues long. The CDR3 sequence is CASSYGAGGPGEQFF. CDR3 bases: TGTGCCAGCAGTTACGGGGCGGGGGGGCCAGGTGAGCAGTTCTTC.

V gene TRBV30 combines with J gene TRBJ1-2, with a tentative D call TRBD1 (5 bases). Germline CDR1 reads GTSNPN; CDR2 reads SVGIG (reference sequence). The CDR3 is 12 amino acids. V was clipped by 4 bases and J by 5 bases, with 11 bases between them. The CDR3 DNA reads TGTGCCTGGAATCCAGGGTTATATGGCTACACCTTC. Amino acid sequence: CAWNPGLYGYTF.

This chain joins TRBV4-2 and TRBJ1-5; perhaps TRBD1 as D (5 bases). V shed 1 base and J shed 2 bases, with 18 bases lying between them. Germline V gives CDR1 LGHNA, CDR2 YNFKEQ. The CDR3 sequence is 18 residues long. CDR3 amino acids: CASSQGAGLRLRNQPQHF. In nucleotides, the CDR3 is TGTGCCAGCAGCCAAGGGGCAGGGTTGAGGTTACGCAATCAGCCCCAGCATTTT.

The chain uses TRBV15 and TRBJ2-1; TRBD2 agrees at 9 bases. Germline trimming cut 2 bases from V and 6 bases from J; bases unmatched to any gene: 5. Germline V gives CDR1 LNHNV, CDR2 YYDKDF (reference sequence). This CDR3 region has 15 residues. CDR3 residues: CATSRSGTSLNEQFF. CDR3 coding DNA: TGTGCCACCAGCAGATCCGGGACTAGCCTCAATGAGCAGTTCTTC.

V is TRBV5-6 and J is TRBJ2-5; possible D gene TRBD1, 5 bases. The V gene lost 0 bases and the J gene lost 1 base, with 10 bases spanning the gap. Germline V gives CDR1 SGHDT, CDR2 YYEEEE. The CDR3 runs 15 residues. The CDR3 loop reads CASSLAGRIQETQYF. CDR3 bases: TGTGCCAGCAGCTTGGCAGGGCGGATCCAAGAGACCCAGTACTTC.

The chain recombines TRBV25-1 with TRBJ2-7; D remains ambiguous. CDR3 size: 14 residues. V lost 5 bases to trimming and J lost 6 bases, with 17 bases between them. Germline lookup yields CDR1 MGHDK and CDR2 SYGVNS. In DNA, the CDR3 is TGTGCCAGCAGTTCCCCCAGCTCAGGTCTCGAGCAGTACTTC. The encoded protein is CASSSPSSGLEQYF.

The chain combines TRBV4-3 with TRBJ1-3; the D is unclear. Germline CDR1 and CDR2: LGHNA and YSLEER. V was shortened by 3 bases and J by 0 bases, with 12 bases between the two germline ends. The CDR3 is made up of 16 amino acids. As DNA, the CDR3 is TGCGCCAGCAGCCACCGAAGACAAGGCTCTGGAAACACCATATATTTT. This codes for CASSHRRQGSGNTIYF.

The rearrangement links TRBV7-9 to TRBJ1-2; a possible D gene is TRBD1 (6 bases). Trimming took off 5 bases at V and 12 bases at J, with 16 bases between the two ends. The V gene's germline CDR1 is SEHNR and CDR2 FQNEAQ (reference sequence). This CDR3 comprises 12 residues. As DNA, the CDR3 is TGTGCCAGCAGCGTCCAACCACAGGGAAACACCTTC. Protein sequence: CASSVQPQGNTF. Looking up the rest from reference TRBV7-9 and TRBJ1-2 gives the full variable domain: DTGVSQNPRHKITKRGQNVTFRCDPISEHNRLYWYRQTLGQGPEFLTYFQNEAQLEKSRLLSDRFSAERPKGSFSTLEIQRTEQGDSAMYLCASSVQPQGNTFGSGTRLTVV.

V gene TRBV7-9 combines with J gene TRBJ1-4; no firm D call. With 5 bases removed from V and 8 bases from J, the gap between germline ends came to 6 bases. The germline V gene has CDR1 SEHNR and CDR2 FQNEAQ (reference sequence). The CDR3 runs 11 residues. The CDR3: CASSESEKLFF. The CDR3 DNA sequence: TGTGCCAGCAGCGAAAGCGAAAAACTGTTTTTT.

This chain links TRBV5-4 with TRBJ1-2, with D tentatively TRBD1 (5 bases). Trimming left V 9 bases short and J 2 bases short, with 20 bases between. Germline CDR1 and CDR2: SGHNT and YYREEE (reference sequence). This CDR3 has 15 residues. The CDR3: CATMGLSDGNYGYTF. The CDR3 nucleotides read TGTGCCACCATGGGGCTATCAGACGGCAACTATGGCTACACCTTC.

V gene TRBV6-5 combines with J gene TRBJ1-4; 7 bases match TRBD1. This CDR3 has 12 amino acids. Germline loops: CDR1 MNHEY, CDR2 SVGAGI. V was pared by 8 bases and J by 4 bases, with 1 base of the junction left unmatched. CDR3 nucleotide sequence: TGTGCCAGCCGGGACAGTAATGAAAAACTGTTTTTT. Protein sequence: CASRDSNEKLFF.

Comments on this clone: Relative to the germline gene, one junction end is altered; a read error may explain this. V is TRBV28 and J is TRBJ1-6, with 9 bases that match TRBD1. Germline V lookup: CDR1 MDHEN, CDR2 SYDVKM. CDR3 length: 15 amino acids. The CDR3, as DNA: TGTGCCAGCACTTTACAGGGGGCGCCGGATTCACCCCTCCACTTT. This gives the protein CASTLQGAPDSPLHF.

The rearrangement links TRBV7-9 to TRBJ1-6, with D uncertain. The germline V gene encodes CDR1 SEHNR and CDR2 FQNEAQ (reference sequence). The V end was cut by 8 bases, the J end by 0 bases, with 11 bases between. The CDR3 totals 15 residues. This chain's CDR3 is CASGPGSSYNSPLHF. CDR3 in DNA: TGTGCCAGCGGGCCCGGGAGCTCCTATAATTCACCCCTCCACTTT.

The V gene is TRBV30, the J gene TRBJ2-1; D remains unclear. The V gene's germline CDR1 is GTSNPN and CDR2 SVGIG (reference sequence). V gave up 5 bases and J gave up 0 bases, with 8 bases separating them. CDR3 length equals 13 residues. This CDR3 is CAWRLSSYNEQFF. The CDR3 DNA sequence: TGTGCCTGGCGCCTGAGCTCCTACAATGAGCAGTTCTTC.

This clone was counted only a few times. The J gene is TRBJ2-5, the V gene TRBV5-1; tentatively, D is TRBD1 (5 bases). The CDR3 is 14 amino acids. V dropped 5 bases and J dropped 1 base, with 12 bases sitting between them. In germline, CDR1 is SGHRS, CDR2 YFSETQ. The CDR3 loop is CASRHDRLQETQYF. CDR3 bases: TGCGCCAGCAGGCACGACAGACTCCAAGAGACCCAGTACTTC. The whole variable domain, remainder taken from reference TRBV5-1 and TRBJ2-5, is KAGVTQTPRYLIKTRGQQVTLSCSPISGHRSVSWYQQTPGQGLQFLFEYFSETQRNKGNFPGRFSGRQFSNSRSEMNVSTLELGDSALYLCASRHDRLQETQYFGPGTRLLVL.

This chain uses TRBV6-5 with TRBJ1-6; 7 bases map to TRBD1. CDR1 MNHEY and CDR2 SVGAGI come from the germline V gene. V was pared by 6 bases and J by 5 bases, with 1 base of the junction left unmatched. The CDR3 consists of 13 residues. The CDR3 nucleotides read TGTGCCAGCAGCGGACAGGATAATTCACCCCTCCACTTT. Protein: CASSGQDNSPLHF.

The chain employs TRBV6-5 and TRBJ1-5; D not resolved. The CDR3 has 15 amino acids. Germline assignment: CDR1 MNHEY and CDR2 SVGAGI. V lost 5 bases and J 0 bases, leaving 11 bases between the germline ends. CDR3: CASSQGGYSNQPQHF. CDR3 nucleotide sequence: TGTGCCAGCAGTCAAGGAGGTTATAGCAATCAGCCCCAGCATTTT.